The 7 T cell receptor beta chains given below trace back to one sample, sequenced in a study of T cells after yellow fever vaccination. TCRdb recomputed calls from the 5' RACE reads with MiXCR, one row per CDR3 protein. The repertoire consists of roughly 300,000 distinct CDR3 sequences, with about 8.3% occurring once and the leading ten covering about 16%. The sample here was PBMCs, taken more than 40 days after the first yellow fever vaccination. The receptors derive from a man aged 18 to 30 who received the YFV17D yellow fever vaccine.

The chain employs TRBV7-6 and TRBJ2-5; 7 nucleotides agree with TRBD2. CDR1 SGHVS and CDR2 FNYEAQ come from the germline V gene. Trimming removed 2 bases from V and 5 bases from J; junction bases left unmatched: 8. CDR3 length: 15 amino acids. The CDR3 region is CASSLSALGGETQYF. Here the CDR3 DNA reads TGTGCCAGCAGCTTAAGCGCCCTGGGGGGGGAGACCCAGTACTTC.

This chain uses TRBV7-9 with TRBJ1-6; no reliable D call. The CDR3 loop spans 17 amino acids. Trimming cost V 0 bases and J 2 bases, with 11 bases left between them. The germline V gene encodes CDR1 SEHNR and CDR2 FQNEAQ (reference sequence). The CDR3 is CASSLAGLSPYNSPLHF. The CDR3 nucleotides are TGTGCCAGCAGCTTAGCTGGCCTTTCCCCCTATAATTCACCCCTCCACTTT.

This chain uses TRBV4-3 with TRBJ2-6; D gene unclear. CDR1 LGHNA and CDR2 YSLEER come from the germline V gene. The CDR3 sequence is 17 residues long. Trimming pared 0 bases from V and 0 bases from J, leaving 9 bases between. CDR3 nucleotide sequence: TGCGCCAGCAGCCAAGAGCGTCCCCGCTCTGGGGCCAACGTCCTGACTTTC. It translates to CASSQERPRSGANVLTF.

Only a few counts were recorded for this clonotype. V and J are TRBV7-9 and TRBJ2-7; maybe TRBD1 (6 bases). The CDR3 has 14 residues. V was trimmed by 2 bases and J by 6 bases, leaving 14 bases between them. CDR1 and CDR2 (germline): SEHNR, FQNEAQ (reference sequence). CDR3 in DNA: TGTGCCAGCAGCTTAACAGGGAGTGGGTCCGAGCAGTACTTC. Residues: CASSLTGSGSEQYF.

The CDR3 sequence is CASSLGENTGELFF. DNA of the CDR3: TGTGCCAGCAGCTTGGGGGAAAACACCGGGGAGCTGTTTTTT. This chain uses TRBV5-6 with TRBJ2-2; D gene uncertain. This CDR3 region has 14 residues. In germline, CDR1 is SGHDT, CDR2 YYEEEE. Trimming stripped 0 bases from V and 2 bases from J, with 5 bases between.

The V gene is TRBV19, the J gene TRBJ2-3, with 10 positions matching TRBD2. CDR1 is LNHDA, CDR2 SQIVND, per germline (reference sequence). The length of the CDR3 is 17 residues. The junction had 15 bases not matched to a gene; V was cut back by 7 bases and J by 5 bases. In DNA, the CDR3 is TGTGCCAGTACCATCAAGGCCCTAGCGGGGGATCGAGATACGCAGTATTTT. Protein sequence: CASTIKALAGDRDTQYF.

The CDR3 loop reads CASSSGTGSTYSNQPQHF. In DNA form, the CDR3 reads TGTGCCAGCAGTTCCGGGACAGGGTCGACATATAGCAATCAGCCCCAGCATTTT. This chain joins TRBV6-5 and TRBJ1-5; TRBD1 agrees at 9 bases. CDR1 and CDR2 from the germline V gene are MNHEY and SVGAGI. V lost 4 bases, J lost 0 bases, and 10 bases stayed unmatched. CDR3 length equals 18 residues.